Sequencing of this T cell receptor (beta chain) was carried out in a study of T-cell reconstitution after alpha-beta-depleted transplantation in children. Notes on the study in general: Hyperexpanded clones declined; after one year, newly produced T cells mostly supplied diversity. Reported findings indicate that, about two months after transplant, alpha-beta T cells came from several hundred expanded clones, which were derived from non-depleted graft cells.

Unique molecular identifiers featured in how the TCRbeta library was prepared. TCRdb called the PCR reads again in MiXCR, with one record for every CDR3 protein. Among hundreds of thousands of distinct CDR3 sequences listed, 8.2% were seen once. This clonotype was seen ten or more times. No antigen is known for it. The V end lost 8 bases, the J end lost 7 bases, and 18 bases lay between the germline ends. The germline V gene encodes CDR1 KGHSH and CDR2 LQKENI. The CDR3 is made up of 13 amino acids. The sequence was obtained from a male patient aged 10 to 17 who had a stem cell transplant for acute lymphoblastic leukemia, so the T cells may come from the graft donor. The gene calls are TRBV18 and TRBJ2-7, with D unclear. The sample here was PBMCs, mostly from graft donor cells, taken 180 days after TCRalphabeta/CD19-depleted stem cell transplant. In DNA form, the CDR3 reads TGTGCCAGCAGACCGGGCCTGTCAAGGGAGCAGTACTTC. Translation gives CASRPGLSREQYF.